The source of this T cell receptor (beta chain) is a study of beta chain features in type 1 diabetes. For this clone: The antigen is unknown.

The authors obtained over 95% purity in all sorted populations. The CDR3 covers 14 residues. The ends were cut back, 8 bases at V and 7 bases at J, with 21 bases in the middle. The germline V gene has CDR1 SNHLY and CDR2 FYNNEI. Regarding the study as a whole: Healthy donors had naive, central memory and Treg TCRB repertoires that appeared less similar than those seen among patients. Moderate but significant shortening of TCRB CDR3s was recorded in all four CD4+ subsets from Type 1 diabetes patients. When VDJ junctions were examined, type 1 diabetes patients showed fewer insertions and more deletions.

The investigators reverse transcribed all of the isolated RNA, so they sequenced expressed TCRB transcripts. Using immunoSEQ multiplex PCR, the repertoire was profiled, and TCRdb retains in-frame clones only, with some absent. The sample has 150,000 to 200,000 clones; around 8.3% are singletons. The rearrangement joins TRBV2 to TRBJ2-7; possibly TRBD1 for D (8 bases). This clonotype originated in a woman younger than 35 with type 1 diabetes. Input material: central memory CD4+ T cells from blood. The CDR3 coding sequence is TGTGCCAGCGCTGGGGGGACAGGACTAGGAGAGCAGTACTTC. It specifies CASAGGTGLGEQYF.